This T cell receptor beta chain came from a study of cytomegalovirus exposure and HLA in healthy donors. The PCR used 60 Vbeta and 13 Jbeta primers. Profiled with immunoSEQ multiplex PCR; TCRdb holds only in-frame clones, not every one. The sample consists of 100,000 to 150,000 clones, 70% to 85% of them appearing once. The CDR3 sequence is 15 residues long. Germline CDR1 SGHTA, CDR2 FQGNSA. V was clipped by 4 bases and J by 5 bases; unmatched bases: 8. The sample was PBMCs. J is TRBJ1-5 and V is TRBV7-2; TRBD1 agrees at 7 bases. This receptor was taken from a man in his forties or fifties in good health and CMV-seropositive. CDR3 amino acids: CASSSYRGGHQPQHF. As DNA, the CDR3 is TGTGCCAGCAGCTCCTACAGGGGTGGGCATCAGCCCCAGCATTTT. Full variable domain (outside the CDR3, taken from reference TRBV7-2 and TRBJ1-5): GAGVSQSPSNKVTEKGKDVELRCDPISGHTALYWYRQSLGQGLEFLIYFQGNSAPDKSGLPSDRFSAERTGGSVSTLTIQRTQQEDSAVYLCASSSYRGGHQPQHFGDGTRLSIL.